This TCR beta chain came from a study of tissue T cells after allogeneic stem cell transplantation (dated by TCRdb to the early 2020s). Context from the whole study: For tissues with multiple samples, a pathologist reviewed H&E sections and gave sequencing priority to samples with histologically apparent lymphocytes. Using research autopsies of patients with and without GVHD, plus mouse models of GVHD, the study profiled TCR beta repertoires across many tissues. The human arm was a prospective observational study without blinding or randomization. The investigation overall reported the following: Which tissue TCRs were alloreactive or antigen-specific was not determined in the study, and some clones might have been persisting host cells. For the non-GVHD comparator patients, no blood samples were available. Sampling depth was acknowledged as a limitation, and the patient cohort was both small and clinically heterogeneous. Only a few T cell clones appeared in more than one patient, yet motif-based clustering showed tissue-specific repertoire signatures that were shared between patients. In both patients and mice, T cells from blood and spleen covered only a limited part of the TCR repertoire found in tissues. Within patients, how anatomically similar tissues were was a major factor shaping TCR repertoire composition, regardless of disease or transplant status.

Library construction relied on the immunoSEQ multiplex PCR assay. Adaptive Biotechnologies performed the TCRbeta CDR3 sequencing at survey depth and reported CDR3 sequences, V/J genes, productive frequency and template counts. TCR beta CDR3 regions were amplified from genomic DNA instead of RNA. The authors processed their data as follows. Jensen-Shannon divergence was used to quantify pairwise repertoire overlap between tissues, with a value of 1 indicating complete divergence and a value of 0 indicating identical repertoires. Tissues were clustered by single-linkage agglomerative hierarchical clustering of pairwise JSD values, and the clustering results were displayed as dendrograms. GLIPH2 was applied to all patient samples using simulation_depth 1000, kmer_min_depth 3, and cdr3_length_cutoff 8, and only groups with more than two unique CDR3s were retained. A standardized tissue-overlap score extrapolated Jaccard GLIPH-group overlap across patients to a standard repertoire size of 1000 clones. To look at how diversity was associated with clinical or experimental variables, linear mixed-effect models were used, with tissue treated as a fixed effect and individual treated as a random effect. TCRdb took over this immuneACCESS table, retaining in-frame rearrangements with V and J assigned. Such tables are incomplete; in checked studies, under half of the missing clones stem from an unresolved V gene, and the remainder is unexplained. D and trimming were read from the DNA, whereas the V and J calls and clone size are those reported in that table. This sample gives tens of thousands of clones in total; over 70% of them show up just once. The ten largest account for around 7.2% of the sample.

Reading the label with the study, this specimen's time point is: human tissue collected at research (rapid) autopsy. For comparison, three non-HCT patients with other cancers were selected retrospectively, each having at least five GI tract samples and no known GI disease at death. Autopsy tissues included GI sites from esophagus to rectum, liver, skin and lymphoid organs including spleen, after a median post-mortem interval of approximately 10 hours. Each autopsy specimen was bisected, with one portion flash-frozen in liquid nitrogen and the remainder formalin-fixed, and the outer muscle layers of GI specimens were removed. Genomic DNA was extracted from frozen tissues using the Mag-Bind Blood & Tissue DNA HDQ 96 Kit on a Chemagic 360 or the DNeasy Blood & Tissue Kit. Extracted DNA was further purified with the Genomic DNA Clean & Concentrator-25 kit because of concern about red blood cell contamination.

Notes on this clone: No cognate antigen has been identified for it. No base-level quality is on record; no much larger clone is a single base apart.

Based on the germline V gene (reference sequence), the CDR1 and CDR2 sequences are SEHNR and FQNEAQ. Cut back by 4 bases and 9 bases, the V and J ends lie 15 bases apart. Taken from cysteine to phenylalanine, the CDR3 has 13 residues. The sequence is cut down to CDR3 DNA, 39 bases in frame from base 1. This chain joins TRBV7-9 to TRBJ1-1; tentative D gene TRBD1, with 6 bases matching. This specimen was tissue from the ileum, taken at autopsy. The TCR was taken from a female donor over 55 with lung cancer. The sequenced DNA: TGTGCCAGCAGCTGGGGGGCCCAGGGTAAAGCTTTCTTT. Its amino acids are CASSWGAQGKAFF. The reference TRBV7-9 and TRBJ1-1 proteins fill in what lies around the CDR3, so the full variable domain reads DTGVSQNPRHKITKRGQNVTFRCDPISEHNRLYWYRQTLGQGPEFLTYFQNEAQLEKSRLLSDRFSAERPKGSFSTLEIQRTEQGDSAMYLCASSWGAQGKAFFGQGTRLTVV.